These T cell receptor beta chains were read from a single sample in a study of T cell responses to AZD1222 COVID-19 vaccine. TCRdb's table, derived via immunoSEQ multiplex PCR, lists solely in-frame clones and lacks some. The sample includes 150,000 to 200,000 clones, about 93% seen only once; the top ten take roughly 2%. Sample: peripheral blood, taken 28 days after the second AZD1222 dose. All receptors come from an adult who received the AZD1222 COVID-19 vaccine. CDR3s include the opening cysteine and the closing phenylalanine or tryptophan. D genes are given only for firm matches. Rows may omit the clone size; those that give it use once, few, many or a size class.

-	TRBV6-5	-	TRBJ1-2	TGTGCCAGCAGTTACGCCAGGGAGGGGTATGGCTACACCTTC	CASSYAREGYGYTF
-	TRBV6-6	-	TRBJ2-1	TGTGCCAGCAGTTACTCCAGAACCTACAATGAGCAGTTCTTC	CASSYSRTYNEQFF
TRBD2	TRBV4-2	-	TRBJ2-7	TGTGCCAGCAGCCAAGATGTAGCGGGAGGATACGAGCAGTACTTC	CASSQDVAGGYEQYF
-	TRBV6-5	-	TRBJ1-2	TGTGCCAGCAGAAGGGGGACCTCTAACTATGGCTACACCTTC	CASRRGTSNYGYTF
-	TRBV7-2	-	TRBJ1-5	TGTGCCAGCAGCTTAAACTGGGATCAGCCCCAGCATTTT	CASSLNWDQPQHF
TRBD2	TRBV4-1	-	TRBJ2-2	TGCGCCAGCAGCCAAGGAGGACTAGCGGGAGTAGGGACCGGGGAGCTGTTTTTT	CASSQGGLAGVGTGELFF
-	TRBV5-1	-	TRBJ1-1	TGCGCCAGCAGCTTGGTTGATCCGTGGAACACTGAAGCTTTCTTT	CASSLVDPWNTEAFF
TRBD2	TRBV5-1	-	TRBJ2-1	TGCGCCAGCAGGGCGGGGGGCCTGATGGAGCAGTTCTTC	CASRAGGLMEQFF
-	TRBV19	-	TRBJ1-1	TGTGCCAGTACCCCCCTCGGGACATCGAACACTGAAGCTTTCTTT	CASTPLGTSNTEAFF
TRBD1	TRBV9	-	TRBJ2-7	TGTGCCAGCAGCGTACTCCAGGACAGGTATATCTCCTACGAGCAGTACTTC	CASSVLQDRYISYEQYF
-	TRBV6-2/TRBV6-3	-	TRBJ2-6	TGTGCCAGCAGTCCCGGACATTCTGGGGCCAACGTCCTGACTTTC	CASSPGHSGANVLTF
-	TRBV2	-	TRBJ1-2	TGTGCCAGCAGTGCAGGGGCCGGCTATGGCTACACCTTC	CASSAGAGYGYTF
-	TRBV24-1	-	TRBJ2-1	TGTGCCACCAGTGATTTGTCCTCTTGGGGTGAGCAGTTCTTC	CATSDLSSWGEQFF
-	TRBV30	-	TRBJ2-3	TGTGCCTGGGCCCAAGGAGATACGCAGTATTTT	CAWAQGDTQYF
-	TRBV30	-	TRBJ1-2	TGTGCCTGGAGCCCTCCGGCGGGCTATGGCTACACCTTC	CAWSPPAGYGYTF
-	TRBV15	-	TRBJ2-2	TGTGCCACCAGCAGAGATACAGGGATGAACACCGGGGAGCTGTTTTTT	CATSRDTGMNTGELFF
-	TRBV27	-	TRBJ2-7	TGTGCCAGCAGTTTTGAGGGACGGAGGTACGAGCAGTACTTC	CASSFEGRRYEQYF
-	TRBV11-2	once	TRBJ2-3	TGTGCCAGCAGCCCGGGGGTCACAGATACGCAGTATTTT	CASSPGVTDTQYF
TRBD2	TRBV7-9	-	TRBJ2-3	TGTGCCAGGGGGACTAGCGGTCTCACAGATACGCAGTATTTT	CARGTSGLTDTQYF
TRBD2	TRBV7-7	-	TRBJ2-3	TGTGCCAGCAGCCCCGGGACTAGCATTGATACGCAGTATTTT	CASSPGTSIDTQYF
TRBD2	TRBV3-1/TRBV3-2	-	TRBJ2-2	TGTGCCAGCAGCCTGGCTAGCGGGAGAGTAACCGGGGAGCTGTTTTTT	CASSLASGRVTGELFF
-	TRBV18	-	TRBJ2-3	TGTGCCAGCTCACGCGGGGTAAACACAGATACGCAGTATTTT	CASSRGVNTDTQYF
TRBD1	TRBV5-6	-	TRBJ2-7	TGTGCCAGCAGCCCGCCCGGGACAGGGGGTTGGTCCTACGAGCAGTACTTC	CASSPPGTGGWSYEQYF
-	TRBV15	-	TRBJ1-5	TGTGCCACCAGTCTTCAGGGGAATCAGCCCCAGCATTTT	CATSLQGNQPQHF
-	TRBV27	-	TRBJ1-2	TGTGCCAGCAGAACGGTTCATGGCTACACCTTC	CASRTVHGYTF
-	TRBV9	-	TRBJ1-1	TGTGCCAGCAGCGTAGGGCCCGTGAACACTGAAGCTTTCTTT	CASSVGPVNTEAFF
-	TRBV3-1/TRBV3-2	-	TRBJ1-3	TGTGCCAGCAGCCTATCAGGGTTCTCTGGAAACACCATATATTTT	CASSLSGFSGNTIYF
TRBD2	TRBV5-4	-	TRBJ2-1	TGTGCCAGCAGCCCTAGCGGGGGGGCGAATGAGCAGTTCTTC	CASSPSGGANEQFF
-	TRBV28	-	TRBJ1-2	TGTGCCAGCAGTGACGGGACAACCAGGGGCTACACCTTC	CASSDGTTRGYTF
-	TRBV5-1	few	TRBJ1-2	TGCGCCAGCAGCTTATTACCCGCAGTGGGGCAGGATGGCTACACCTTC	CASSLLPAVGQDGYTF
-	TRBV6-2/TRBV6-3	-	TRBJ1-1	TGTGCCAGCAGTTACCCCCGGGTGGGAGCTTTCTTT	CASSYPRVGAFF
-	TRBV19	-	TRBJ2-7	TGTGCCAGTAGTATAGTAGAGGGAGCGCCGAGGGAGCAGTACTTC	CASSIVEGAPREQYF
TRBD1	TRBV7-6	few	TRBJ1-4	TGTGCCAGCAGCTTAGCCCCGGGACAGGGGAATGAAAAACTGTTTTTT	CASSLAPGQGNEKLFF
TRBD2	TRBV5-4	-	TRBJ2-2	TGTGCCAGCAGCTCGGGACTAGCGGGAGCGAACACCGGGGAGCTGTTTTTT	CASSSGLAGANTGELFF
-	TRBV9	-	TRBJ2-1	TGTGCCAGCAGCGTAGCAACTAGTGAGCAGTTCTTC	CASSVATSEQFF
-	TRBV6-2/TRBV6-3	-	TRBJ1-2	TGTGCCAGCAGTTATCTTCAGGGGAAGGATGGCTACACCTTC	CASSYLQGKDGYTF
TRBD1	TRBV5-6	-	TRBJ2-5	TGTGCCAGCAGCCGTCGGACAGGGAGAGAGACCCAGTACTTC	CASSRRTGRETQYF
-	TRBV18	-	TRBJ2-5	TGTGCCAGCTCACCAGGGTCTCTAGAGACCCAGTACTTC	CASSPGSLETQYF
-	TRBV4-1	-	TRBJ2-5	TGCGCCAGCAGCCAAGATGTACGAGAGACCCAGTACTTC	CASSQDVRETQYF
-	TRBV30	-	TRBJ1-4	TGTGCCTGGAGTGTAGCAGTCGGGGTTGGGGGCGCGGGTGAAAAACTGTTTTTT	CAWSVAVGVGGAGEKLFF
-	TRBV5-1	-	TRBJ2-5	TGCGCCAGCAGCGACGAGGGGGGAAGGCAAGAGACCCAGTACTTC	CASSDEGGRQETQYF
-	TRBV11-2	few	TRBJ1-3	TGTGCCAGCAGCCGACCCGGGGCCGCCGGCTCTGGAAACACCATATATTTT	CASSRPGAAGSGNTIYF
-	TRBV10-1	once	TRBJ1-1	TGCGCCAGCGGGGACAAGGGGTATTCCAACACTGAAGCTTTCTTT	CASGDKGYSNTEAFF
TRBD1	TRBV7-9	-	TRBJ2-7	TGTGCCAGCAGCTCGGGACAGGTCTACGAGCAGTACTTC	CASSSGQVYEQYF
TRBD2	TRBV27	-	TRBJ2-7	TGTGCCAGCAGTCCCTTCATGGGGGGGACCTACGAGCAGTACTTC	CASSPFMGGTYEQYF
-	TRBV11-2	-	TRBJ2-7	TGTGCCAGCAGCCACGGGGTTTACGAGCAGTACTTC	CASSHGVYEQYF
-	TRBV7-2	-	TRBJ1-6	TGTGCCAGCAGCTTAGCAGGGGCAGGGAATTCACCCCTCCACTTT	CASSLAGAGNSPLHF
TRBD1	TRBV28	-	TRBJ1-2	TGTGCCAGCAGTTTTGCGGGACAGGGGGTAGGCTACGCCTTC	CASSFAGQGVGYAF
-	TRBV11-2	-	TRBJ2-7	TGTGCCAGCAGCTTAGACCCCAACCTCCGCTCCTACGAGCAGTACTTC	CASSLDPNLRSYEQYF
TRBD1	TRBV9	-	TRBJ1-5	TGTGCCAGCAGCGTAGGGGGACAGAACAATCAGCCCCAGCATTTT	CASSVGGQNNQPQHF
-	TRBV7-3	once	TRBJ2-1	TGTGCCAGCAGCTTAGGGGAGGCAGGGGCCTACAATGAGCAGTTCTTC	CASSLGEAGAYNEQFF